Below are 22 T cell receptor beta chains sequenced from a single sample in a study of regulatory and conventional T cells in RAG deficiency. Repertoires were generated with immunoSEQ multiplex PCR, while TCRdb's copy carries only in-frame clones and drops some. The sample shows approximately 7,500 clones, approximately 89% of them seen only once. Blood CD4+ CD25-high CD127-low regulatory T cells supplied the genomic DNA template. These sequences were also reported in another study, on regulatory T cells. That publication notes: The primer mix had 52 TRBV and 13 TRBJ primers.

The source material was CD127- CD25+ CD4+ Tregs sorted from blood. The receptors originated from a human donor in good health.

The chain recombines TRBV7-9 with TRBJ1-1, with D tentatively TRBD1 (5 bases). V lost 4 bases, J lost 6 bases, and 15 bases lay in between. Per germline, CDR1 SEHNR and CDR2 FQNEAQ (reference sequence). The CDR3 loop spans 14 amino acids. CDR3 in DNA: TGTGCCAGCAGCTGGGCCGGGACTCGGGCTGAAGCTTTCTTT. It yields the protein CASSWAGTRAEAFF.

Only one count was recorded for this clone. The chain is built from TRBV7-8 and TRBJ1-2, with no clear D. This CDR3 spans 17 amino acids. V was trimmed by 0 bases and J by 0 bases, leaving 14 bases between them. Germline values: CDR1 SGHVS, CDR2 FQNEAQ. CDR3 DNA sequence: TGTGCCAGCAGCTTAGCGGGGAGGGCGGCAGCTAACTATGGCTACACCTTC. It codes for CASSLAGRAAANYGYTF.

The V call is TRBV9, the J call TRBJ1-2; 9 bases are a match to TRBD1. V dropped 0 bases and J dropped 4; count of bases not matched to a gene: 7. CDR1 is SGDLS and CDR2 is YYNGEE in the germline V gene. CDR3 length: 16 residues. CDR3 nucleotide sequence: TGTGCCAGCAGCGTAGCTCAGACAGGGGGAAGCTATGGCTACACCTTC. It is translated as CASSVAQTGGSYGYTF.

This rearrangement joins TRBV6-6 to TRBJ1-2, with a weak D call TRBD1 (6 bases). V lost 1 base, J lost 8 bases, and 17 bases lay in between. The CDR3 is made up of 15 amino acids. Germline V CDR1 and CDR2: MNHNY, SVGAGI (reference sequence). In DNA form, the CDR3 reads TGTGCCAGCAGTTACTTCCTCAATCACAGGGACGGCTACACCTTC. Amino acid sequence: CASSYFLNHRDGYTF.

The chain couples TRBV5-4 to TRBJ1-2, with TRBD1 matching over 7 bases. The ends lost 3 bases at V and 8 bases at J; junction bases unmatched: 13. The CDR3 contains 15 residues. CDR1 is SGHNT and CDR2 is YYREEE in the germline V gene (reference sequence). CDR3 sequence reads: CASSSARDRFIGYTF. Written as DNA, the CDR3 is TGTGCCAGCAGCTCGGCGCGGGACAGATTTATAGGCTACACCTTC.

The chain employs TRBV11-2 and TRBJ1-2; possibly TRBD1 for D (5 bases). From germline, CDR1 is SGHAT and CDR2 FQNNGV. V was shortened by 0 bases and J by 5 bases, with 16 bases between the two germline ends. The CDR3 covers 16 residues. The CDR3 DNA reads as TGTGCCAGCAGCTTAGATTTGGCCCTGGGGCCTTATGGCTACACCTTC. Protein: CASSLDLALGPYGYTF.

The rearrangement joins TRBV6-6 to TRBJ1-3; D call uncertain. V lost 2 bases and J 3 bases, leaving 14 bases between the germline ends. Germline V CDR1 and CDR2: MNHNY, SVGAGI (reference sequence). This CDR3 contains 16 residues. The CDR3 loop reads CASSYREHHSGNTIYF. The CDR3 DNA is TGTGCCAGCAGTTACCGGGAACACCACAGTGGAAACACCATATATTTT.

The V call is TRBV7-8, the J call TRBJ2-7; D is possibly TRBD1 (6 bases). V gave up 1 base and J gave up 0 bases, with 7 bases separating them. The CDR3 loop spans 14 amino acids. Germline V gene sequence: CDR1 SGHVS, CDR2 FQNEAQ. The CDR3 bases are TGTGCCAGCAGCTTAGACAGGGACTCCTACGAGCAGTACTTC. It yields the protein CASSLDRDSYEQYF.

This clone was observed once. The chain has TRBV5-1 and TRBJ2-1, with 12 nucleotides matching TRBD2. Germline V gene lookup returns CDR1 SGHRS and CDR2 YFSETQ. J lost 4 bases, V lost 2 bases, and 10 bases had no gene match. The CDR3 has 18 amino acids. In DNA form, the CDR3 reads TGCGCCAGCAGCTTCTCCCCACTAGCGGGGGGCATATACAATGAGCAGTTCTTC. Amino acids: CASSFSPLAGGIYNEQFF.

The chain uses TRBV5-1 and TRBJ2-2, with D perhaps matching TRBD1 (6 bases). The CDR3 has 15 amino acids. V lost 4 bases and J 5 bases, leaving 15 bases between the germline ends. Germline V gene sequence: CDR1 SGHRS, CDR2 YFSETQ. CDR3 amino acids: CASSLQGFETGELFF. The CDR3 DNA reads TGCGCCAGCAGCCTACAGGGATTTGAGACCGGGGAGCTGTTTTTT.

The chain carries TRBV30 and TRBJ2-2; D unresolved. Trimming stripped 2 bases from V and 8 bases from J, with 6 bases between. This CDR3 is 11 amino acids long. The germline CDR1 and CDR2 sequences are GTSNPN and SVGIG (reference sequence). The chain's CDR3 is CAWSRVGELFF. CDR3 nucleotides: TGTGCCTGGAGTCGAGTAGGGGAGCTGTTTTTT.

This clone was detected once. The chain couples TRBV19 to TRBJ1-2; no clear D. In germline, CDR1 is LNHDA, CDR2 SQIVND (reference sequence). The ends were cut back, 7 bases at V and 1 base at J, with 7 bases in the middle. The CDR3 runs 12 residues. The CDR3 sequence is CASTGINYGYTF. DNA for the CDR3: TGTGCCAGTACAGGAATTAACTATGGCTACACCTTC.

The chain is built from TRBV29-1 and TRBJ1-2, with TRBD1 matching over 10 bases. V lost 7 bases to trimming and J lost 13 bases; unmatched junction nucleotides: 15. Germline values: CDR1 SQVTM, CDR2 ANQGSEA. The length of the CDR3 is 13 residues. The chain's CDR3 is CSAEGTGAQSFTF. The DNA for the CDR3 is TGCAGCGCCGAGGGGACAGGGGCGCAGAGTTTCACCTTC.

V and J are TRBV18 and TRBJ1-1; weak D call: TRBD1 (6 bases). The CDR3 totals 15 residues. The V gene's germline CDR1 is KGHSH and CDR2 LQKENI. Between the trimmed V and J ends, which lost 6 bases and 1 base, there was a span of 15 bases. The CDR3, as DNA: TGTGCCAGCTCCTATGGCAGGGGCGGGAACACTGAAGCTTTCTTT. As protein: CASSYGRGGNTEAFF.

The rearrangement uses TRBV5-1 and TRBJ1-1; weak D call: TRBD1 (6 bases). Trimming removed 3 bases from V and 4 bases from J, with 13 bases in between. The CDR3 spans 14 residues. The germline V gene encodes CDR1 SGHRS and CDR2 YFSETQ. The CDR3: CASSWGLGGTEAFF. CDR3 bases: TGCGCCAGCAGCTGGGGGCTAGGAGGCACTGAAGCTTTCTTT. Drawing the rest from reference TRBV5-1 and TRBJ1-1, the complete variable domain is KAGVTQTPRYLIKTRGQQVTLSCSPISGHRSVSWYQQTPGQGLQFLFEYFSETQRNKGNFPGRFSGRQFSNSRSEMNVSTLELGDSALYLCASSWGLGGTEAFFGQGTRLTVV.

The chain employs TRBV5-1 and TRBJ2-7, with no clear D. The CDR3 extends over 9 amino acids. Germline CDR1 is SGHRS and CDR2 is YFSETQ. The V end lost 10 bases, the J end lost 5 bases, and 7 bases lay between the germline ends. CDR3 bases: TGCGCCGACACGGACGAGCAGTACTTC. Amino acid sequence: CADTDEQYF.

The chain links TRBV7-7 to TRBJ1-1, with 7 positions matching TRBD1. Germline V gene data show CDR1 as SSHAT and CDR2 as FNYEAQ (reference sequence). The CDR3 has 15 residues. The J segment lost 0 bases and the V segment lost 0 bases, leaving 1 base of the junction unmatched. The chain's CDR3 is CASSLAGQMNTEAFF. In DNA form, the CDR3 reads TGTGCCAGCAGCTTAGCGGGACAGATGAACACTGAAGCTTTCTTT.

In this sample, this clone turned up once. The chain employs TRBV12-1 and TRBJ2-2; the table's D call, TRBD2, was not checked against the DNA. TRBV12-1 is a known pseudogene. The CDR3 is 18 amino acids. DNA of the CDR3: TGTGCCAGCAGCTTTGGAGGTCAATGGAGGACTAACACCGGGGAGCTGTTTTTT. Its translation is CASSFGGQWRTNTGELFF.

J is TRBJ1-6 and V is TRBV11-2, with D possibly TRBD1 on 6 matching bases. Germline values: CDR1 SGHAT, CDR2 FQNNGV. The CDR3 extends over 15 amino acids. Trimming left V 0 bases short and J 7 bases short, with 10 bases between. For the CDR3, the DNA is TGTGCCAGCAGCTTAGATGCGGGGGGCAATTCACCCCTCCACTTT. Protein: CASSLDAGGNSPLHF.

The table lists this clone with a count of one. CDR3 in DNA: TGTGCCAGCGCCTATACCGGACTAGCGGGGCGCCTCGGGGAGGGGCAGTATTTT. This gives the protein CASAYTGLAGRLGEGQYF. The chain links TRBV7-3 to TRBJ2-3; 12 bases match TRBD2. CDR3 length equals 18 residues. Per the germline V gene, CDR1 is SGHTA and CDR2 is FQGTGA. V shed 8 bases, J shed 11 bases, and the junction held 23 bases outside the gene matches.

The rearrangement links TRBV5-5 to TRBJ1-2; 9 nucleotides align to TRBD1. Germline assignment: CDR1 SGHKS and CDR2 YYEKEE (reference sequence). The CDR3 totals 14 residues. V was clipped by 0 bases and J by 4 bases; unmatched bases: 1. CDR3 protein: CASSLDRGLYGYTF. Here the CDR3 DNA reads TGTGCCAGCAGCTTGGACAGGGGGCTCTATGGCTACACCTTC.

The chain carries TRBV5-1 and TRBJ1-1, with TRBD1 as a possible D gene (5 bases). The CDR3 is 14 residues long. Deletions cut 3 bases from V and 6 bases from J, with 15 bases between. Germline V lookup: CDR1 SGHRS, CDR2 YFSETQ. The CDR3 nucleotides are TGCGCCAGCAGCTCTGGTCAGGGAATCTCTGAAGCTTTCTTT. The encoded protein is CASSSGQGISEAFF.